This T cell receptor beta chain derives from a study of cytomegalovirus exposure and HLA in healthy donors. CDR3 length: 15 residues. Trimming took 5 bases from V and 0 from J, leaving 13 bases between them. Germline values: CDR1 SEHNR, CDR2 FQNEAQ (reference sequence). Worth noting for this clone: Its antigen is currently unknown.

Study-wide points: In a later analysis, donors in an Asian-associated ancestry cluster reportedly had fewer N-insertions in productive TCRs than the cohort mean. The authors judged a highly shared variant cluster likely a sequencing artifact. Presence/absence analysis assumed near-uniform sequencing depth across donors. Among immune exposure information, only CMV serostatus was available.

This PCR relied on a set of 60 Vbeta primers and 13 Jbeta primers. Sequencing was performed with immunoSEQ multiplex PCR; in TCRdb, only in-frame clones are kept and a portion is missing. Among 80,000 or so clones listed, roughly 76% were seen once. The V and J genes are TRBV7-9 and TRBJ2-5; D possibly corresponds to TRBD2 (5 bases). The sample consisted of PBMCs. This TCR came from a woman between 40 and 55 years old in good health and CMV-seronegative. The CDR3 loop reads CASSPTGGYQETQYF. As DNA, the CDR3 is TGTGCCAGCAGCCCCACGGGCGGGTACCAAGAGACCCAGTACTTC.